These 24 T cell receptor beta chains came from one sample sequenced in a study of cytomegalovirus exposure and HLA in healthy donors (dated by TCRdb to 2016 to 2017). The library was prepared using the immunoSEQ multiplex PCR assay. The multiplex PCR relied on a mix of 60 forward primers for TCR Vbeta segments and 13 reverse primers for TCR Jbeta segments. What TCRdb holds here is the immuneACCESS table cut down to in-frame rearrangements. Part of the clones is not present; checked against another copy, under half of the missing clones reflect an unresolved V gene, and the others are unexplained. In this sample the table shows about 100,000 clones, approximately 74% of which occur a single time. The ten largest clones capture around 15% of the sample. The material sequenced was PBMCs. These receptors came from a woman between 40 and 50 years old in good health and CMV-seropositive.

This clone was seen more than once but under ten times. The chain joins TRBV10-3 to TRBJ2-3, with D uncertain. In germline, CDR1 is ENHRY, CDR2 SYGVKD. V gave up 10 bases and J gave up 5 bases, with 16 bases separating them. The CDR3 sequence is 13 residues long. Here the CDR3 reads CASEAAYGDTQYF. The CDR3 DNA reads as TGTGCCAGCGAGGCGGCATACGGAGATACGCAGTATTTT.

The CDR3 reads CASSLGGGEETQYF. CDR3 bases: TGCGCCAGCAGCCTAGGCGGGGGAGAAGAGACCCAGTACTTC. The V and J genes are TRBV5-1 and TRBJ2-5; TRBD2 matches at 7 bases. CDR3 size: 14 residues. With 4 bases clipped from V and 3 bases from J, the junction kept 6 bases outside the gene matches. CDR1 is SGHRS and CDR2 is YFSETQ in the germline V gene.

The chain joins TRBV6-1 to TRBJ2-2; TRBD1 matches 8 bases. The CDR3 totals 15 residues. CDR1 is MNHNS, CDR2 SASEGT, per germline. Trimming at V came to 7 bases and at J to 5 bases, leaving 9 bases not matched to a gene. The CDR3 here is CASNPGGAGTGELFF. CDR3 nucleotides: TGTGCCAGCAATCCAGGGGGCGCCGGAACCGGGGAGCTGTTTTTT.

In its sample, this clone was seen once. CDR3 residues: CAWSVLAGGFPDTQYF. The CDR3, as DNA: TGTGCCTGGAGTGTACTGGCGGGGGGATTCCCAGATACGCAGTATTTT. The gene calls are TRBV30 and TRBJ2-3, with 8 bases aligning to TRBD2. The J segment lost 4 bases and the V segment lost 0 bases, leaving 9 bases of the junction unmatched. Germline CDR1 reads GTSNPN; CDR2 reads SVGIG (reference sequence). The CDR3 is made up of 16 amino acids.

The genes are TRBV6-5 and TRBJ2-3, with 9 bases fitting TRBD2. The CDR3 spans 15 residues. The germline CDR1 and CDR2 sequences are MNHEY and SVGAGI. The V gene end was trimmed by 6 bases and the J gene end by 1 base; junction bases not matched to a gene: 5. CDR3 nucleotide sequence: TGTGCCAGCAGGCACTTAGCGGGGGGCACAGATACGCAGTATTTT. Translated: CASRHLAGGTDTQYF.

This clone has just one count. V is TRBV7-5 and J is TRBJ2-3; TRBD2 was called by the table and not checked on the DNA. TRBV7-5 is a pseudogene locus. This CDR3 has 17 amino acids. The CDR3 region is CARSFGSGGPSTDTQYF. In DNA form, the CDR3 reads TGTGCCAGAAGCTTCGGTAGCGGGGGGCCCAGCACAGATACGCAGTATTTT.

Of note for this clone: Other DNA sequences in the sample encode the same CDR3. The chain has TRBV28 and TRBJ1-1; 8 bases line up with TRBD1. V shed 4 bases and J 4 bases; nucleotides not matched to a gene: 5. The CDR3 spans 14 residues. Germline V gene sequence: CDR1 MDHEN, CDR2 SYDVKM. The CDR3 DNA reads as TGTGCCAGCAGTTCCGGACAGGGCGGCACTGAAGCTTTCTTT. Amino acid sequence: CASSSGQGGTEAFF.

This clone was seen a handful of times. The chain joins TRBV5-6 to TRBJ1-4; a weak D match, TRBD1 (5 bases). The V end was cut by 1 base, the J end by 12 bases, with 10 bases between. From germline, CDR1 is SGHDT and CDR2 YYEEEE. The CDR3 runs to 12 residues. This chain's CDR3 is CASSLTGGELFF. The CDR3 DNA sequence: TGTGCCAGCAGCTTGACCGGAGGGGAACTGTTTTTT.

This clone showed up just a few times. The CDR3 loop is CASSAGHGTGMNTEAFF. The CDR3, as DNA: TGCGCCAGCAGCGCGGGCCACGGGACAGGGATGAACACTGAAGCTTTCTTT. The chain joins TRBV5-1 to TRBJ1-1, with 9 bases lining up with TRBD1. The germline CDR1 and CDR2 sequences are SGHRS and YFSETQ. The CDR3 sequence is 17 residues long. V gave up 4 bases and J gave up 0 bases; unmatched junction bases: 10.

The chain recombines TRBV2 with TRBJ2-3; 8 nucleotides agree with TRBD1. The CDR3 has 15 amino acids. The germline CDR1 and CDR2 sequences are SNHLY and FYNNEI. V trimming: 6 bases; J trimming: 4 bases; junction bases outside the gene matches: 9. CDR3 coding DNA: TGTGCCAGCAGCCAGAGACAGGGGCAAGCAGATACGCAGTATTTT. Translating gives CASSQRQGQADTQYF.

This clone was seen more than once but under ten times. The chain uses TRBV6-5 and TRBJ2-7, with D maybe TRBD1 (6 bases). Trimming took off 8 bases at V and 4 bases at J, with 9 bases between the two ends. Per germline, CDR1 MNHEY and CDR2 SVGAGI. The CDR3 has 11 amino acids. CDR3 coding DNA: TGTGCCAGCGCACAGGGTTACGAGCAGTACTTC. Its translation is CASAQGYEQYF.

This clone occurred a few times. The V and J genes are TRBV30 and TRBJ1-6; TRBD1 matches at 7 bases. The CDR3 contains 14 residues. Germline V gene sequence: CDR1 GTSNPN, CDR2 SVGIG (reference sequence). J gave up 12 bases and V 7 bases, and 15 bases lay outside the gene matches. CDR3 DNA: TGTGCCTCGCAGGCCGGGACAGAGAACTTACCCCTCCACTTT. It translates to CASQAGTENLPLHF.

A word on this clone: A read error may produce the germline difference seen at one junction end. The chain carries TRBV9 and TRBJ2-2; the D gene is possibly TRBD2 (5 bases). CDR1 is SGDLS, CDR2 YYNGEE, per germline. The CDR3 consists of 18 residues. The DNA for the CDR3 is TGTGCCAGCAGCGTAGCCGGGGATGGGCGAACGAACACCGGGAAGCTGTTTTTT. It is translated as CASSVAGDGRTNTGKLFF.

The rearrangement joins TRBV30 to TRBJ1-4; D perhaps matches TRBD1 (5 bases). The CDR3 runs 12 residues. V was clipped by 2 bases and J by 7 bases, with 8 bases between them. Germline V lookup: CDR1 GTSNPN, CDR2 SVGIG (reference sequence). CDR3 bases: TGTGCCTGGAGTCGGGACTTTGAAAAACTGTTTTTT. It translates to CAWSRDFEKLFF.

This clone was counted between two and nine times. The rearrangement links TRBV30 to TRBJ2-7, with D perhaps TRBD1 (6 bases). Per germline, CDR1 GTSNPN and CDR2 SVGIG (reference sequence). The CDR3 covers 13 residues. Deletions cut 2 bases from V and 2 bases from J, with 10 bases between. The CDR3, as DNA: TGTGCCTGGAGTACCGGGACACCCTACGAGCAGTACTTC. Residues: CAWSTGTPYEQYF.

This sequence joins TRBV9 and TRBJ2-5, with D tentatively TRBD2 (6 bases). CDR1 SGDLS and CDR2 YYNGEE come from the germline V gene. The germline V and J ends were trimmed by 0 bases and 2 bases, with 8 bases remaining between them. This CDR3 region has 14 residues. In DNA, the CDR3 is TGTGCCAGCAGCGTAGGGACTATTCAAGAGACCCAGTACTTC. It translates to CASSVGTIQETQYF.

The rearrangement joins TRBV7-8 to TRBJ2-2; TRBD2 matches 10 bases. The germline CDR1 and CDR2 sequences are SGHVS and FQNEAQ. The J segment lost 2 bases and the V segment lost 7 bases, leaving 13 bases of the junction unmatched. CDR3 length: 18 residues. The DNA for the CDR3 is TGTGCCAGCATGGCGGGGAGCGGGGGGGCCGGTAACACCGGGGAGCTGTTTTTT. This gives the protein CASMAGSGGAGNTGELFF. Based on the CDR3 plus reference TRBV7-8 and TRBJ2-2, the full variable domain is GAGVSQSPRYKVAKRGQDVALRCDPISGHVSLFWYQQALGQGPEFLTYFQNEAQLDKSGLPSDRFFAERPEGSVSTLKIQRTQQEDSAVYLCASMAGSGGAGNTGELFFGEGSRLTVL.

This chain uses TRBV7-3 with TRBJ2-2; 12 bases line up with TRBD2. V lost 2 bases and J lost 6; bases outside the gene matches: 4. CDR1 is SGHTA, CDR2 FQGTGA, per germline. This CDR3 region has 16 residues. For the CDR3, the DNA is TGTGCCAGCAGCTTATGGCCTAGCGGGGGGGCCGGGGAGCTGTTTTTT. Amino acid sequence: CASSLWPSGGAGELFF.

CDR3 region: CASHGLTTGELFF. For the CDR3, the DNA is TGTGCCAGCCACGGACTGACCACCGGGGAGCTGTTTTTT. V is TRBV6-5 and J is TRBJ2-2, with D possibly TRBD2 on 5 matching bases. The CDR3 runs to 13 residues. V was trimmed by 8 bases and J by 4 bases, leaving 11 bases between them. Germline assignment: CDR1 MNHEY and CDR2 SVGAGI.

The chain recombines TRBV5-4 with TRBJ1-2; TRBD1 is a possible D gene (6 bases). CDR1 is SGHNT, CDR2 YYREEE, per germline (reference sequence). Trimming pared 4 bases from V and 4 bases from J, leaving 17 bases between. The CDR3 loop spans 15 amino acids. CDR3 DNA: TGTGCCAGCAGCCCGATCTCGACAGGTCCCTATGGCTACACCTTC. This sequence encodes CASSPISTGPYGYTF.

The genes are TRBV7-6 and TRBJ2-7; 10 nucleotides match TRBD2. CDR3 length: 14 amino acids. V gave up 5 bases and J gave up 0 bases; unmatched junction bases: 1. Germline V gene lookup returns CDR1 SGHVS and CDR2 FNYEAQ. In nucleotides, the CDR3 is TGTGCCAGCAGCCGGACTAGCGGCTCCTACGAGCAGTACTTC. Residues: CASSRTSGSYEQYF.

Points on this clone: Other DNA sequences in this specimen translate into the identical CDR3. CDR3 sequence reads: CASSLQGIDTEAFF. The CDR3, as DNA: TGCGCCAGCAGCCTACAGGGGATAGACACTGAAGCTTTCTTT. The chain recombines TRBV5-1 with TRBJ1-1, with 7 bases identical to TRBD1. The V gene end was trimmed by 4 bases and the J gene end by 3 bases; junction bases not matched to a gene: 6. CDR3 size: 14 residues. Germline CDR1 and CDR2: SGHRS and YFSETQ.

The CDR3 sequence: CASSEDGRHYSNQPQHF. The CDR3 DNA is TGTGCCAGCAGTGAGGATGGTAGGCACTATAGCAATCAGCCCCAGCATTTT. This sequence joins TRBV2 and TRBJ1-5; no clear D gene. CDR1 and CDR2 from the germline V gene are SNHLY and FYNNEI. Trimming pared 3 bases from V and 0 bases from J, leaving 15 bases between. The CDR3 sequence is 17 residues long.

This clone was seen a few times. The chain recombines TRBV9 with TRBJ2-1, with D perhaps TRBD2 (7 bases). Trimming cost V 4 bases and J 0 bases, with 11 bases left between them. The CDR3 extends over 15 amino acids. Germline-derived CDR1 and CDR2 are SGDLS and YYNGEE. CDR3: CASSLAGASYNEQFF. CDR3 bases: TGTGCCAGCAGCCTCGCGGGGGCCTCCTACAATGAGCAGTTCTTC.